This T cell receptor (beta chain) comes out of a study of PD-1 blockade in classical Hodgkin lymphoma. Sequencing used immunoSEQ multiplex PCR; TCRdb keeps in-frame clones, though not all of them. The table shows about 43,000 clones, with approximately 70% occurring only once. The CDR3 runs 14 residues. Looked up from germline, CDR1 is MNHEY and CDR2 is SMNVEV (reference sequence). J gave up 4 bases and V 3 bases, and 3 bases lay outside the gene matches. Autologous stem cell transplantation was followed by relapse in every patient, and brentuximab vedotin exposure varied. Sequenced material: peripheral blood mononuclear cells (PBMCs), taken before the second cycle of nivolumab. The chain combines TRBV27 with TRBJ2-7, with 10 bases identical to TRBD2. The sequence was obtained from a human donor with classical Hodgkin lymphoma. CDR3 in amino acids: CASSLQGLAYEQYF. In DNA, the CDR3 is TGTGCCAGCAGTTTGCAGGGACTAGCGTACGAGCAGTACTTC.